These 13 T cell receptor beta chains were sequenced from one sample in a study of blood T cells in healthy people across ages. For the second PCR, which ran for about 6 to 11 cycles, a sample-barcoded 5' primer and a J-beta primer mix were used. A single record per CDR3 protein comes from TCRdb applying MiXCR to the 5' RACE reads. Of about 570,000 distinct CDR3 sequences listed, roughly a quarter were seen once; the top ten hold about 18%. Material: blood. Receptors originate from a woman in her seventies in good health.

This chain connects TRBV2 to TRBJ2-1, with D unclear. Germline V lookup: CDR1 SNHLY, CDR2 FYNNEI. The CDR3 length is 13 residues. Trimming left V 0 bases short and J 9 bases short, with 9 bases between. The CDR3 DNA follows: TGTGCCAGCAGTGAAGCCCCTGGCACTGAGCAGTTCTTC. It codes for CASSEAPGTEQFF.

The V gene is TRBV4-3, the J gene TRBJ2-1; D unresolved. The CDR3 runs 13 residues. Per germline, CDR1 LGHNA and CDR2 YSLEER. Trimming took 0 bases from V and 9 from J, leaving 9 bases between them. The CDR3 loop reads CASSQDPWSEQFF. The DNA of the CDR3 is TGCGCCAGCAGCCAAGACCCGTGGAGTGAGCAGTTCTTC.

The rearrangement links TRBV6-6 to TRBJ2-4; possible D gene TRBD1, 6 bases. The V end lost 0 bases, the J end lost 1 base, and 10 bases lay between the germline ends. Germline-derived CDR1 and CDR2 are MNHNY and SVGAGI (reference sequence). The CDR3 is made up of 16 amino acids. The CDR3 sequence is CASSYSVQGAKNIQYF. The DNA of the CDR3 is TGTGCCAGCAGTTACTCAGTTCAGGGGGCCAAAAACATTCAGTACTTC.

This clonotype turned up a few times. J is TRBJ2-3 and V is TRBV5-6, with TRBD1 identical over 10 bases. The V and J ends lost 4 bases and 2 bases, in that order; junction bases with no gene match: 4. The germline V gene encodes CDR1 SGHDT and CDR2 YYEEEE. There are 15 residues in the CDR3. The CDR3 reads CASSDGTGDTDTQYF. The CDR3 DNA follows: TGTGCCAGCAGCGACGGGACAGGGGACACAGATACGCAGTATTTT.

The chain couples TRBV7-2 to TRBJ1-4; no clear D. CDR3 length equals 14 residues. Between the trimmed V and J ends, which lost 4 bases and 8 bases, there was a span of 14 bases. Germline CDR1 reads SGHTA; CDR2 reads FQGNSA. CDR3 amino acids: CASSSYSTDEKLFF. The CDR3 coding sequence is TGTGCCAGCAGCTCCTATTCTACGGACGAAAAACTGTTTTTT.

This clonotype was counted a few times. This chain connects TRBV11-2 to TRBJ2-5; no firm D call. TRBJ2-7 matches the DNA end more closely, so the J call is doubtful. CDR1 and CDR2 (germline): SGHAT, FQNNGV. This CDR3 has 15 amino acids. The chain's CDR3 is CASSLEPFGEDEQYF. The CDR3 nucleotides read TGTGCCAGCAGCTTAGAACCCTTTGGCGAGGACGAGCAGTACTTC.

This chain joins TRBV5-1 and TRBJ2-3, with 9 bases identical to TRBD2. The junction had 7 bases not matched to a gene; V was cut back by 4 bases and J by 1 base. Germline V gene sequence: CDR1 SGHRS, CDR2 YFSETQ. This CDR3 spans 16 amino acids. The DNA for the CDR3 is TGCGCCAGCAGCCTCGGGACTAGCCCTCGCACAGATACGCAGTATTTT. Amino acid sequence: CASSLGTSPRTDTQYF.

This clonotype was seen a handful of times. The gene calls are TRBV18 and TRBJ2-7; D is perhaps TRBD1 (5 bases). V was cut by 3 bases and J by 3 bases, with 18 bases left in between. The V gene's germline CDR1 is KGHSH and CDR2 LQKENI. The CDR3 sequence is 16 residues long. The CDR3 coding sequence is TGTGCCAGCTCACCCGCAGTCACAGGTCTTTACTACGAGCAGTACTTC. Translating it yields CASSPAVTGLYYEQYF.

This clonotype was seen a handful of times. Here the CDR3 DNA reads TGTGCCAGCAGTTTAGGGAAGGACTATAGCAATCAGCCCCAGCATTTT. Protein product: CASSLGKDYSNQPQHF. This chain joins TRBV12-3 or TRBV12-4 and TRBJ1-5; D unclear. V lost 1 base and J lost 0, with 10 bases in between. This CDR3 is built from 16 residues.

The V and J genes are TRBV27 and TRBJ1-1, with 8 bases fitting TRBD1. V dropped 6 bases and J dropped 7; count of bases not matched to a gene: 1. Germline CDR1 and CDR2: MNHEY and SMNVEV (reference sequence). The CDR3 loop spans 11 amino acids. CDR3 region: CASRDRGEAFF. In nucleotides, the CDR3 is TGTGCCAGCAGAGACAGGGGTGAAGCTTTCTTT.

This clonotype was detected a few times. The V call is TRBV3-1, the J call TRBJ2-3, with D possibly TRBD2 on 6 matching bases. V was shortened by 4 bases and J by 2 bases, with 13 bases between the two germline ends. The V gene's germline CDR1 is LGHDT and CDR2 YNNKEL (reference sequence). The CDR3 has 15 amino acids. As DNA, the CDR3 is TGTGCCAGCAGCCCGATTCTAGCGTCCACAGATACGCAGTATTTT. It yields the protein CASSPILASTDTQYF.

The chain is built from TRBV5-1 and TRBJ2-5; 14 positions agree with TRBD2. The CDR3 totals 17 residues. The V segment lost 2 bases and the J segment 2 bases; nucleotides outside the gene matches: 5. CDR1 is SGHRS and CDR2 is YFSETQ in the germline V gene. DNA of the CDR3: TGCGCCAGCAGCTTCAGGACTAGCGGGGGGCCACAAGAGACCCAGTACTTC. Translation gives CASSFRTSGGPQETQYF.

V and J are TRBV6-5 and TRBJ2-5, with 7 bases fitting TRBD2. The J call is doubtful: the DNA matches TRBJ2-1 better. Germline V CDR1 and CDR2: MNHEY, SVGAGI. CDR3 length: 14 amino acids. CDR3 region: CASKAGTTQNEQFF. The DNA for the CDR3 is TGTGCCAGCAAAGCCGGGACTACCCAAAATGAGCAGTTCTTC.